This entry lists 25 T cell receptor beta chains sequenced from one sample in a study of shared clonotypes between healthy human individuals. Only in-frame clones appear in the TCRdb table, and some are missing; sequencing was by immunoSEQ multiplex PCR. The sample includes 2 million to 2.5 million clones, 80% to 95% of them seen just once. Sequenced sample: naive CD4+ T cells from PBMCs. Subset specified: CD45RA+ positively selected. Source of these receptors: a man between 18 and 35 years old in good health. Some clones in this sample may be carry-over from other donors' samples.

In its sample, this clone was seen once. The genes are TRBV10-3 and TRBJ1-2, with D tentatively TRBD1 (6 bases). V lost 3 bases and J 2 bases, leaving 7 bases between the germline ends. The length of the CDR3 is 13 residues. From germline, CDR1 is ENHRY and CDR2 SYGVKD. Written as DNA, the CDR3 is TGTGCCATCAGTGATGGACAGAACTATGGCTACACCTTC. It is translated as CAISDGQNYGYTF.

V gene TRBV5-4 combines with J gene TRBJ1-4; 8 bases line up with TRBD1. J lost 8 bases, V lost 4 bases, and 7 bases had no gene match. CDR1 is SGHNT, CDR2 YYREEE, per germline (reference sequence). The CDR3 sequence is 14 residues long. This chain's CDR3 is CASSGGQDPEKLFF. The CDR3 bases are TGTGCCAGCAGCGGGGGACAGGACCCGGAAAAACTGTTTTTT. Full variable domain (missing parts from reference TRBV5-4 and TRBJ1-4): ETGVTQSPTHLIKTRGQQVTLRCSSQSGHNTVSWYQQALGQGPQFIFQYYREEENGRGNFPPRFSGLQFPNYSSELNVNALELDDSALYLCASSGGQDPEKLFFGSGTQLSVL.

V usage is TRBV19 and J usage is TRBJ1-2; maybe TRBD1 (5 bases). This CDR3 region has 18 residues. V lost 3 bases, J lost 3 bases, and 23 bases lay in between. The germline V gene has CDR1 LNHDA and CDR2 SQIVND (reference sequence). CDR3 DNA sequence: TGTGCCAGTAGTATTTGGGTACACCGGGACCGGACTTACTATGGCTACACCTTC. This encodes CASSIWVHRDRTYYGYTF.

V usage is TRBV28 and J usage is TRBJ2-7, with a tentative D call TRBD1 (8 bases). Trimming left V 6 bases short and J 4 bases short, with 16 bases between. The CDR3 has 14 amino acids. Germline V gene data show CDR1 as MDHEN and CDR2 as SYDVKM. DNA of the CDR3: TGTGCCAGCAGACCACAGGGGGGGGTTTACGAGCAGTACTTC. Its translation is CASRPQGGVYEQYF. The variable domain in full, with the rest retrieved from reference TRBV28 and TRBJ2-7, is DVKVTQSSRYLVKRTGEKVFLECVQDMDHENMFWYRQDPGLGLRLIYFSYDVKMKEKGDIPEGYSVSREKKERFSLILESASTNQTSMYLCASRPQGGVYEQYFGPGTRLTVT.

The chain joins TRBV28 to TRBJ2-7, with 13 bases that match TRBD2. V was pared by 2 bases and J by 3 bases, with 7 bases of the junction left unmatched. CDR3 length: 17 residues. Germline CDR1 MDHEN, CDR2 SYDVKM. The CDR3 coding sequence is TGTGCCAGCAGTTTACTCGGGACTAGCGGGACCCACTACGAGCAGTACTTC. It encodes CASSLLGTSGTHYEQYF.

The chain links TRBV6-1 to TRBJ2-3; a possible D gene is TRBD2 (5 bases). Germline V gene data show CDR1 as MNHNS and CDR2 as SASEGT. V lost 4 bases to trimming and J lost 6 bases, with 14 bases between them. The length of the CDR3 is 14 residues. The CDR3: CASSARTRRDTQYF. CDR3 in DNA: TGTGCCAGCAGTGCCCGAACTAGAAGGGATACGCAGTATTTT.

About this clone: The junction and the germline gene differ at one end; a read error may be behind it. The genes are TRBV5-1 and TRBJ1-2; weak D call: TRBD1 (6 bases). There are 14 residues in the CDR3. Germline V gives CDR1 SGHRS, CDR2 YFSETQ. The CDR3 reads CASSRDNGYGGYAF. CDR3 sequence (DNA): TGCGCCAGCAGCAGGGACAACGGCTACGGGGGCTACGCCTTC.

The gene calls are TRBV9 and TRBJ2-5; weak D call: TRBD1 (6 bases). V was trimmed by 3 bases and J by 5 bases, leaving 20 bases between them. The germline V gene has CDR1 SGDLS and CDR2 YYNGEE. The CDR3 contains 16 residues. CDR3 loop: CASSAARGLGWETQYF. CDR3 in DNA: TGTGCCAGCAGCGCGGCCAGGGGCCTCGGTTGGGAGACCCAGTACTTC.

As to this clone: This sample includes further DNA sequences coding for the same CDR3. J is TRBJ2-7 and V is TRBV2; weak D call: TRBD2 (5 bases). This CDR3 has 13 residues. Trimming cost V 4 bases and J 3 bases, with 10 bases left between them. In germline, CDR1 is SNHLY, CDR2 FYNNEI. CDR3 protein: CASSAGLYYEQYF. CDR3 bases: TGTGCCAGCAGTGCAGGACTGTACTACGAGCAGTACTTC.

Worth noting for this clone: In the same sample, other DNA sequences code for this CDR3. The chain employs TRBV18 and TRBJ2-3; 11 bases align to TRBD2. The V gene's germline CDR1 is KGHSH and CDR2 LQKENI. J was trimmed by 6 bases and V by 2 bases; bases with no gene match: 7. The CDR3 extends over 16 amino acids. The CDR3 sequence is CASSPSLAGAGDTQYF. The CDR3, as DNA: TGTGCCAGCTCACCATCACTAGCGGGAGCCGGGGATACGCAGTATTTT.

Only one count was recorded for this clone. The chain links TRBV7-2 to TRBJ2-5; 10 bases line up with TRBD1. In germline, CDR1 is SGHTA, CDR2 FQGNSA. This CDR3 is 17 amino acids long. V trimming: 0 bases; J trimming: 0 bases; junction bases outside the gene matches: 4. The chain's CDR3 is CASSLASGQGYQETQYF. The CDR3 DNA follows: TGTGCCAGCAGCTTAGCATCGGGACAGGGGTACCAAGAGACCCAGTACTTC.

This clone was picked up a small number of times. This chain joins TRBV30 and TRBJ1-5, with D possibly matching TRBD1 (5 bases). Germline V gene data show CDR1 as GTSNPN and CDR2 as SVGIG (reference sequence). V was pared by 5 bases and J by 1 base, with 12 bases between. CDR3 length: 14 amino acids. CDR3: CAWAGGRSNQPQHF. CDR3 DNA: TGTGCCTGGGCGGGGGGTAGGAGCAATCAGCCCCAGCATTTT.

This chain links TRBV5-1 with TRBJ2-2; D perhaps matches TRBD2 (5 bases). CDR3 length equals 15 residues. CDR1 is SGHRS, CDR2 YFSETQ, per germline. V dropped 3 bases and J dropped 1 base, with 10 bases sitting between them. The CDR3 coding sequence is TGCGCCAGCAGCTGGTCCGGAGGGAACACCGGGGAGCTGTTTTTT. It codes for CASSWSGGNTGELFF.

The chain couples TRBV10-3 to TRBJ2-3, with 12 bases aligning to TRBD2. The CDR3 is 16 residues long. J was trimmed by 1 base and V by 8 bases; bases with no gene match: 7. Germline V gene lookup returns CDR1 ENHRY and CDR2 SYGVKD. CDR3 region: CAIETSGSGGTDTQYF. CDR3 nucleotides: TGTGCCATCGAGACTAGCGGGAGTGGAGGCACAGATACGCAGTATTTT.

The CDR3 spells CASGRFEAFF. The CDR3 DNA is TGTGCCAGCGGACGGTTTGAAGCTTTCTTT. The chain has TRBV6-5 and TRBJ1-1; D gene uncertain. Germline V CDR1 and CDR2: MNHEY, SVGAGI. CDR3 size: 10 residues. V was shortened by 8 bases and J by 7 bases, with 8 bases between the two germline ends.

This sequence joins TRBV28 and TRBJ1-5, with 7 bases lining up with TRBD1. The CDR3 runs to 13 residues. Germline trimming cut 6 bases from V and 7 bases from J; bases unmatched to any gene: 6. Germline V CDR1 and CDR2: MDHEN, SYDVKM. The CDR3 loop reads CASRYDREQPQHF. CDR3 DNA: TGTGCCAGCAGATATGACAGGGAGCAGCCCCAGCATTTT.

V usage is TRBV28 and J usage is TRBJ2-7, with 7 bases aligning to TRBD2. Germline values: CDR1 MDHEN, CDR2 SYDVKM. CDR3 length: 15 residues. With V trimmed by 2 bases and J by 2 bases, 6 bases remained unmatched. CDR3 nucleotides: TGTGCCAGCAGTTTACGAGCTAGCGGAACCTACGAGCAGTACTTC. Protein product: CASSLRASGTYEQYF.

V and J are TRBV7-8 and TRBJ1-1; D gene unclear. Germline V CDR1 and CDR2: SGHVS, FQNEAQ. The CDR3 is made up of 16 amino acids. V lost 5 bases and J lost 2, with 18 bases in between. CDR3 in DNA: TGTGCCAGCAGCCTCCTACCTCCGAAAGGAAACACTGAAGCTTTCTTT. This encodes CASSLLPPKGNTEAFF.

CDR3 nucleotide sequence: TGTGCCACCAGCAGTGGCGTGGCTAATGAAAAACTGTTTTTT. It translates to CATSSGVANEKLFF. V usage is TRBV15 and J usage is TRBJ1-4; D unresolved. The V end was cut by 3 bases, the J end by 3 bases, with 8 bases between. The CDR3 runs 14 residues. Germline CDR1 reads LNHNV; CDR2 reads YYDKDF (reference sequence). Drawing the rest from reference TRBV15 and TRBJ1-4, the complete variable domain is DAMVIQNPRYQVTQFGKPVTLSCSQTLNHNVMYWYQQKSSQAPKLLFHYYDKDFNNEADTPDNFQSRRPNTSFCFLDIRSPGLGDTAMYLCATSSGVANEKLFFGSGTQLSVL.

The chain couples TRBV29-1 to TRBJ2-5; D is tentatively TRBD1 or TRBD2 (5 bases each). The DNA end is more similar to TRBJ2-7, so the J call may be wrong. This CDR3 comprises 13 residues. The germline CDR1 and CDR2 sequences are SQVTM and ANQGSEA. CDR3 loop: CSVLDIGLYEQYF. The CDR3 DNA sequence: TGCAGCGTATTGGACATCGGACTCTACGAGCAGTACTTC.

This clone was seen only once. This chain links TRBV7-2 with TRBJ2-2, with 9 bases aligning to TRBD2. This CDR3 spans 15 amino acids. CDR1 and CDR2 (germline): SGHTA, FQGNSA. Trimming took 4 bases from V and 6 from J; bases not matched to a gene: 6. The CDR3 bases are TGTGCCAGCAGCTCTAGCGGGGTAACACCCGGGGAGCTGTTTTTT. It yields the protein CASSSSGVTPGELFF.

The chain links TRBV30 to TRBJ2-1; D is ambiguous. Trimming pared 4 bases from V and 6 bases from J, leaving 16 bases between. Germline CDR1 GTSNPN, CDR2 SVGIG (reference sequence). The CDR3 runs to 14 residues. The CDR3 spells CAWKEGPLFNEQFF. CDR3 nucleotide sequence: TGTGCCTGGAAGGAAGGACCCCTCTTCAATGAGCAGTTCTTC.

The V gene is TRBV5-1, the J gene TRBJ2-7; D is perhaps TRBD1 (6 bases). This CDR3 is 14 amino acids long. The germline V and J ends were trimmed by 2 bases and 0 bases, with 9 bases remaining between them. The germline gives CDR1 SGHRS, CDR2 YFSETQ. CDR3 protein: CASSFDRSSYEQYF. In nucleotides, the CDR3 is TGCGCCAGCAGCTTCGACAGGTCCTCCTACGAGCAGTACTTC.

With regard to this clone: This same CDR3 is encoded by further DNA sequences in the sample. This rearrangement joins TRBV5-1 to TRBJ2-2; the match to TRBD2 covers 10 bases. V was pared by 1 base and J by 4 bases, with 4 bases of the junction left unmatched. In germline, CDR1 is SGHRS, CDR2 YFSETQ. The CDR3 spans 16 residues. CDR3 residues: CASSLPLAGGTGELFF. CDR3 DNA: TGCGCCAGCAGCTTGCCATTAGCGGGAGGCACCGGGGAGCTGTTTTTT.

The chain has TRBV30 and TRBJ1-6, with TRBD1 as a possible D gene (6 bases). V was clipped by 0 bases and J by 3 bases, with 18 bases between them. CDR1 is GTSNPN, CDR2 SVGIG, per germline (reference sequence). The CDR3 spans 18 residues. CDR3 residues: CAWSVPSRGGYYNSPLHF. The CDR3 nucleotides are TGTGCCTGGAGTGTACCCAGCCGAGGGGGATACTATAATTCACCCCTCCACTTT. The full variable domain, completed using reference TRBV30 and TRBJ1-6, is SQTIHQWPATLVQPVGSPLSLECTVEGTSNPNLYWYRQAAGRGLQLLFYSVGIGQISSEVPQNLSASRPQDRQFILSSKKLLLSDSGFYLCAWSVPSRGGYYNSPLHFGNGTRLTVT.